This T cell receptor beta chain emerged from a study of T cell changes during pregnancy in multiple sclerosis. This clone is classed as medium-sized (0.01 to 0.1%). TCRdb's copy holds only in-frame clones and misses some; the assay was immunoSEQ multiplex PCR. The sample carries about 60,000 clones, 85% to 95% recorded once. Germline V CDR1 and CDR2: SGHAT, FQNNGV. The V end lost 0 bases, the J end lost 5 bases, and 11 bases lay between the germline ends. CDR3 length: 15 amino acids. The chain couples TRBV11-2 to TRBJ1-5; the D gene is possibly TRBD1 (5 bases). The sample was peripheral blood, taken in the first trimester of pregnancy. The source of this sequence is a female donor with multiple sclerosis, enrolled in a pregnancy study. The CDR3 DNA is TGTGCCAGCAGCTTAGATTTTGGGGGGTATCAGCCCCAGCATTTT. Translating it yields CASSLDFGGYQPQHF.